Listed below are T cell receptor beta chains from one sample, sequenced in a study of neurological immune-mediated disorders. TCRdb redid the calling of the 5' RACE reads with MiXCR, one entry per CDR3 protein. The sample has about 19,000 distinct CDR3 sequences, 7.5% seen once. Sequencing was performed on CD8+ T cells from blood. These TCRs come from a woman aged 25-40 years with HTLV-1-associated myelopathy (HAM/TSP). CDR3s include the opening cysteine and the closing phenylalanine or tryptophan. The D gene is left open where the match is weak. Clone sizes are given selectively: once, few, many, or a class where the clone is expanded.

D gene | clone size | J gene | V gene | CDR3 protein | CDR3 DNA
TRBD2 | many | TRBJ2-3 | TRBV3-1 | CASSKSGGAGYTDTQYF | TGTGCCAGCAGCAAGAGCGGGGGGGCGGGGTACACAGATACGCAGTATTTT
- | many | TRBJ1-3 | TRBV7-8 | CASSLLIRDGGRGSSGNTIYF | TGTGCCAGCAGCCTCCTTATCCGGGACGGCGGGAGGGGGAGCTCTGGAAACACCATATATTTT
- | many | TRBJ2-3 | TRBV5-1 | CASSNDQPTDTQYF | TGCGCCAGCAGCAATGACCAACCCACAGATACGCAGTATTTT
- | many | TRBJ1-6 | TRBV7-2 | CASSLVGQGLELSYNSPLHF | TGTGCCAGCAGCTTAGTCGGCCAGGGCCTTGAACTCTCCTATAATTCACCCCTCCACTTT
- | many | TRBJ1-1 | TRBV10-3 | CAISESTDEAFF | TGTGCCATCAGTGAGTCCACAGATGAAGCTTTCTTT
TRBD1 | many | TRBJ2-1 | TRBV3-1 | CASSQEGQDNEQFF | TGTGCCAGCAGCCAAGAGGGACAGGACAATGAGCAGTTCTTC
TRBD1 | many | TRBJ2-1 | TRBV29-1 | CSVTPGQGSNEQFF | TGCAGCGTGACCCCGGGACAGGGAAGCAATGAGCAGTTCTTC
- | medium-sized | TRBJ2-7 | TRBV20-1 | CSARDLDHSYEQYF | TGCAGTGCTAGAGATCTGGACCACTCCTACGAGCAGTACTTC
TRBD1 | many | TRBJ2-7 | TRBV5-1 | CASSYEGRGYEQYF | TGCGCCAGCAGCTACGAGGGCAGGGGGTACGAGCAGTACTTC
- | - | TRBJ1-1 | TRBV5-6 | CASSTGADCTEAFF | TGTGCCAGCAGCACGGGGGCGGATTGCACTGAAGCTTTCTTT
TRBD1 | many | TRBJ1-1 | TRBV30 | CAWSVVGTGSAFF | TGTGCCTGGAGTGTAGTGGGGACAGGGTCTGCTTTCTTT
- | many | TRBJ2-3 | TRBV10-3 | CAIKDTDTQYF | TGTGCCATCAAGGACACAGATACGCAGTATTTT
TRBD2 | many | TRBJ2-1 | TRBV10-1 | CASTPGLAGNEQFF | TGCGCCAGCACCCCCGGACTAGCGGGCAATGAGCAGTTCTTC
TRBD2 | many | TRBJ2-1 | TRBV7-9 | CASSLGFGASGASIQYNEQFF | TGTGCCAGCAGCTTGGGGTTCGGCGCTAGCGGGGCTTCTATCCAATACAATGAGCAGTTCTTC
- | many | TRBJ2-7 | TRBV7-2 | CASSFGIFRGSYEQYF | TGTGCCAGCAGCTTTGGGATCTTCAGGGGATCCTACGAGCAGTACTTC
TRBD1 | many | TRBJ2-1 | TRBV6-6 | CASSLETGGNEQFF | TGTGCCAGCAGCCTGGAAACAGGGGGCAATGAGCAGTTCTTC
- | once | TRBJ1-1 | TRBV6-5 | CASSWGPNTEASF | TGTGCCAGCAGTTGGGGACCGAACACTGAAGCTTCCTTT
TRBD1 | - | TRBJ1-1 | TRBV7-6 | CASSRDRGRLGTEAFF | TGTGCCAGCAGCAGGGACAGGGGGCGTTTGGGCACTGAAGCTTTCTTT
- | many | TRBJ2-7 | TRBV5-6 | CASSPGPGLTYEQYF | TGTGCCAGCAGCCCGGGTCCGGGACTTACCTACGAGCAGTACTTC
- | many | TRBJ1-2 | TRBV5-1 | CASSLPRGQAGYTF | TGCGCCAGCAGCTTACCCCGGGGGCAAGCCGGCTACACCTTC
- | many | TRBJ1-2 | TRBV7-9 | CASSLDSSGVAYGYTF | TGTGCCAGCAGCTTAGATTCCTCTGGGGTCGCCTATGGCTACACCTTC
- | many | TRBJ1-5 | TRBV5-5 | CASSDPPGAQHF | TGTGCCAGCAGCGACCCCCCCGGGGCCCAGCATTTT
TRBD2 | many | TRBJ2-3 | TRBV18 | CASSRGEGGTDTQYF | TGTGCCAGCTCGCGGGGGGAAGGAGGCACAGATACGCAGTATTTT
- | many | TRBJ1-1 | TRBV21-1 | CASSQGKTEAFF | TGTGCCAGCAGCCAAGGGAAGACTGAAGCTTTCTTT
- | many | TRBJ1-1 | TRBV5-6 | CASSLASGGTEAFF | TGTGCCAGCAGCTTGGCCTCGGGGGGCACTGAAGCTTTCTTT
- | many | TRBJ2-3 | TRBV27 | CASSLTESTDTQYF | TGTGCCAGCAGTTTGACAGAGAGCACAGATACGCAGTATTTT